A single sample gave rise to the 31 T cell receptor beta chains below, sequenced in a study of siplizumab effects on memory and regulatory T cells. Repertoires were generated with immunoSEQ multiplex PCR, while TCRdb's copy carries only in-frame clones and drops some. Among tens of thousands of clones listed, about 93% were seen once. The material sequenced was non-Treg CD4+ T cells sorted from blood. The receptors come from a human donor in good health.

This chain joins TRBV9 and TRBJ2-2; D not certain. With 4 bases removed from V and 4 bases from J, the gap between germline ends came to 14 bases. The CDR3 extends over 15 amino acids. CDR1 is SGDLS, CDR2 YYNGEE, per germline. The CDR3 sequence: CASSPYQDTTGELFF. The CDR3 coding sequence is TGTGCCAGCAGCCCTTACCAGGATACCACCGGGGAGCTGTTTTTT.

CDR3 in DNA: TGTGCCAGCAGCCAAGATTGGTCAGTGAACACTGAAGCTTTCTTT. Its protein product is CASSQDWSVNTEAFF. V and J are TRBV4-2 and TRBJ1-1; no clear D gene. The ends were cut back, 0 bases at V and 0 bases at J, with 8 bases in the middle. CDR3 length equals 15 residues. Germline-derived CDR1 and CDR2 are LGHNA and YNFKEQ.

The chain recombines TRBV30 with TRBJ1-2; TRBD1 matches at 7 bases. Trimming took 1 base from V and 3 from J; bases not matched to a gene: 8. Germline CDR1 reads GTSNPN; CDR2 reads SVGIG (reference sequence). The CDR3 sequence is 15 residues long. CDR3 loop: CAWSAAGQNYYGYTF. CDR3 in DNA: TGTGCCTGGAGTGCTGCGGGACAGAATTACTATGGCTACACCTTC.

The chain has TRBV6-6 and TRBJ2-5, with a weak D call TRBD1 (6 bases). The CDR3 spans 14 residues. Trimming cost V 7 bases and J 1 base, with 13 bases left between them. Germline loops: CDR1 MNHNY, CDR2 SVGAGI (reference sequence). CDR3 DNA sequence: TGTGCCAGCACCACGACAGGATTCCAAGAGACCCAGTACTTC. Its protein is CASTTTGFQETQYF.

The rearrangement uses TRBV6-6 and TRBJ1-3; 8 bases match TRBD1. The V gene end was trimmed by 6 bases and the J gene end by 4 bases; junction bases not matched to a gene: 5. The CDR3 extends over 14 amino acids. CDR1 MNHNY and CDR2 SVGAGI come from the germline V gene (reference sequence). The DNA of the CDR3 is TGTGCCAGCAGACGGACAGGGTCCGGAAACACCATATATTTT. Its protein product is CASRRTGSGNTIYF.

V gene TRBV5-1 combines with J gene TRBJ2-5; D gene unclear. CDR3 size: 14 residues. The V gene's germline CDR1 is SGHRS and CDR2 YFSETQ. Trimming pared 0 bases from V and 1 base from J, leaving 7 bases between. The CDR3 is CASSLGTIQETQYF. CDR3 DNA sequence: TGCGCCAGCAGCTTGGGCACTATCCAAGAGACCCAGTACTTC.

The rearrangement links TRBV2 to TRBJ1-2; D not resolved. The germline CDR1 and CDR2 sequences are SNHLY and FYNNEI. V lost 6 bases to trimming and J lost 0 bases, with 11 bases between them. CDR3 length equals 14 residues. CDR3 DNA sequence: TGTGCCAGCAGGGGAACCACCTCTAACTATGGCTACACCTTC. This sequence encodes CASRGTTSNYGYTF.

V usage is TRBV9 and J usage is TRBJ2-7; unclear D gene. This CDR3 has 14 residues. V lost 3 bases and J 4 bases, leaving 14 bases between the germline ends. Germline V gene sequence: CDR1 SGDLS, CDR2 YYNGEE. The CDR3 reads CASSARSLDYEQYF. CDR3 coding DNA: TGTGCCAGCAGCGCCCGGAGTCTCGATTACGAGCAGTACTTC.

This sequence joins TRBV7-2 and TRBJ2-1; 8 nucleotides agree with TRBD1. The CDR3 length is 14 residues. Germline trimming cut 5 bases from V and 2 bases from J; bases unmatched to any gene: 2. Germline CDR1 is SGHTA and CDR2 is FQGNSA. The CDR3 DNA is TGTGCCAGCAGCCTGGGACAGGCCTACAATGAGCAGTTCTTC. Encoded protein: CASSLGQAYNEQFF. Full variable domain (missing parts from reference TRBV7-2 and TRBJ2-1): GAGVSQSPSNKVTEKGKDVELRCDPISGHTALYWYRQSLGQGLEFLIYFQGNSAPDKSGLPSDRFSAERTGGSVSTLTIQRTQQEDSAVYLCASSLGQAYNEQFFGPGTRLTVL.

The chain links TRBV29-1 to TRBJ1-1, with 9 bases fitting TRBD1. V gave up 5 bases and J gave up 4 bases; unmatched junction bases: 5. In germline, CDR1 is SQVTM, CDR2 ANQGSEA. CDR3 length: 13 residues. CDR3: CSVLPTGGTEAFF. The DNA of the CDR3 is TGCAGCGTTCTGCCGACAGGGGGCACTGAAGCTTTCTTT.

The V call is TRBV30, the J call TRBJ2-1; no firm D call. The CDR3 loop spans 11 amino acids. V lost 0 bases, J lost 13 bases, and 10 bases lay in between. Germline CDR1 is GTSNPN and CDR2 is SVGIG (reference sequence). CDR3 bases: TGTGCCTGGAGTGTACGCTCGGTTCAGTTCTTC. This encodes CAWSVRSVQFF.

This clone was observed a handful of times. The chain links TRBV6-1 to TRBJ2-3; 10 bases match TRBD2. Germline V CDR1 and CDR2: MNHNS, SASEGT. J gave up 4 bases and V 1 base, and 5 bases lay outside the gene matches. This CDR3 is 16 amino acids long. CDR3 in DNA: TGTGCCAGCAGTGAAGAGGGACTAGCGTTCGCAGATACGCAGTATTTT. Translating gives CASSEEGLAFADTQYF.

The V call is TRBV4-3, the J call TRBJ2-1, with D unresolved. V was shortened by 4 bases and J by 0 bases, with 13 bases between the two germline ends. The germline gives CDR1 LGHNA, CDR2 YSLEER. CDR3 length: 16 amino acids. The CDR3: CASSRDPLSSYNEQFF. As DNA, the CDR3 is TGCGCCAGCAGCCGAGATCCGTTGAGCTCCTACAATGAGCAGTTCTTC.

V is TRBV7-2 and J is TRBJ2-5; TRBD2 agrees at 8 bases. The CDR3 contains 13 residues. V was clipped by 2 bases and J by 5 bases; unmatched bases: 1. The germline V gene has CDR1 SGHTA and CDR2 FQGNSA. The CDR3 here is CASSLTGGETQYF. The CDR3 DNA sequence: TGTGCCAGCAGCTTAACGGGGGGGGAGACCCAGTACTTC. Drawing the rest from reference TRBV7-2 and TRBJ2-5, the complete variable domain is GAGVSQSPSNKVTEKGKDVELRCDPISGHTALYWYRQSLGQGLEFLIYFQGNSAPDKSGLPSDRFSAERTGGSVSTLTIQRTQQEDSAVYLCASSLTGGETQYFGPGTRLLVL.

In DNA, the CDR3 is TGTGCCAGCAGCTTTGCCAGCCCCTACAATGAGCAGTTCTTC. Its translation: CASSFASPYNEQFF. V usage is TRBV11-3 and J usage is TRBJ2-1, with D hard to call. CDR3 length equals 14 residues. Trimming pared 3 bases from V and 2 bases from J, leaving 8 bases between. Germline CDR1 SGHNT, CDR2 YENEEA.

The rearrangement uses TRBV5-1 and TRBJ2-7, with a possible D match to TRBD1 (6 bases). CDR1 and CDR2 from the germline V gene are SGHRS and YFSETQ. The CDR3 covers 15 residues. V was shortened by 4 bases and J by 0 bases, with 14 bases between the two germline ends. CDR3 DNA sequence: TGCGCCAGCAGCCCCAGCCGGGACATCTCCTACGAGCAGTACTTC. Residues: CASSPSRDISYEQYF.

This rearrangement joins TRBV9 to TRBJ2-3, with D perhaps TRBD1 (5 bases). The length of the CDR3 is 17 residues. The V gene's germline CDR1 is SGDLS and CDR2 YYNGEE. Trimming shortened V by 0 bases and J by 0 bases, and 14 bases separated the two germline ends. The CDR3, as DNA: TGTGCCAGCAGCGTAGAAGTAGGGGTTCTGAGCACAGATACGCAGTATTTT. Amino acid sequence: CASSVEVGVLSTDTQYF. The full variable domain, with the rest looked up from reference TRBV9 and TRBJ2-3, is DSGVTQTPKHLITATGQRVTLRCSPRSGDLSVYWYQQSLDQGLQFLIQYYNGEERAKGNILERFSAQQFPDLHSELNLSSLELGDSALYFCASSVEVGVLSTDTQYFGPGTRLTVL.

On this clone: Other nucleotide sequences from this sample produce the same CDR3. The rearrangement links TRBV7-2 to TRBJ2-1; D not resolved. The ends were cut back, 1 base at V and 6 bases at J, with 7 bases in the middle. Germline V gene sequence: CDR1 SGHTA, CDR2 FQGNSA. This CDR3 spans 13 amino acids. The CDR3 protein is CASSLGTTNEQFF. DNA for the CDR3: TGTGCCAGCAGCTTAGGGACCACCAATGAGCAGTTCTTC.

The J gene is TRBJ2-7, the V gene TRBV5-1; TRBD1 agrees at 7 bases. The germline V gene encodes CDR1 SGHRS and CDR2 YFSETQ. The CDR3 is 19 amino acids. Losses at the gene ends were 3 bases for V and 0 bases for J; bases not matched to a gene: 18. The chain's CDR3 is CASSSDRKVSSSSSYEQYF. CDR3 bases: TGCGCCAGCAGCTCGGACAGGAAGGTTTCATCCTCGAGCTCCTACGAGCAGTACTTC.

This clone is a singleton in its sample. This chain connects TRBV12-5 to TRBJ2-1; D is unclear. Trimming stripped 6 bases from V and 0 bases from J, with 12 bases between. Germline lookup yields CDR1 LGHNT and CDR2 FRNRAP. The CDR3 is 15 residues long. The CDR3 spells CASGPPLGSYNEQFF. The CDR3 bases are TGTGCTAGTGGCCCCCCCTTGGGCTCCTACAATGAGCAGTTCTTC.

The CDR3 region is CASSADDWTNTGELFF. The CDR3 nucleotides read TGTGCCAGCAGCGCCGACGACTGGACGAACACCGGGGAGCTGTTTTTT. The J gene is TRBJ2-2, the V gene TRBV9; D not certain. Germline CDR1 SGDLS, CDR2 YYNGEE. The CDR3 consists of 16 residues. V dropped 3 bases and J dropped 0 bases, with 12 bases sitting between them.

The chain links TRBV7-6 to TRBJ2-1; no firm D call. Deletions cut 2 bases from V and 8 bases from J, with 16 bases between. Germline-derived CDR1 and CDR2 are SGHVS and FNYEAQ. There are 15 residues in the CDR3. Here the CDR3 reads CASSLRTRRSDEQFF. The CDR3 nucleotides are TGTGCCAGCAGCTTACGCACCCGCCGCAGCGATGAGCAGTTCTTC.

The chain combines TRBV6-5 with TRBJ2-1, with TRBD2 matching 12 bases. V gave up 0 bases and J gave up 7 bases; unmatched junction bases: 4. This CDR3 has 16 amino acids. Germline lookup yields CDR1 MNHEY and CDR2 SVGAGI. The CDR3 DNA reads TGTGCCAGCAGTTACTCCCCCGGACTAGCGGGAAATGAGCAGTTCTTC. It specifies CASSYSPGLAGNEQFF.

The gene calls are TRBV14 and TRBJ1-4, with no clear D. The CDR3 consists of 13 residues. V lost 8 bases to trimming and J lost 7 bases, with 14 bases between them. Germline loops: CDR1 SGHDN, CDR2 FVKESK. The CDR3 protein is CASSLLGGEKLFF. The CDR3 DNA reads TGTGCCAGCTCTTTGCTGGGCGGTGAAAAACTGTTTTTT.

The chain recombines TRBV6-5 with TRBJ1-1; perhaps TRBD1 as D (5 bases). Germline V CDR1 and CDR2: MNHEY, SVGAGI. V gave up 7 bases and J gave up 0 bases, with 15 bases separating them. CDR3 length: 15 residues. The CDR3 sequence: CASTYDRVMNTEAFF. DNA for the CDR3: TGTGCCAGCACGTACGACAGAGTCATGAACACTGAAGCTTTCTTT.

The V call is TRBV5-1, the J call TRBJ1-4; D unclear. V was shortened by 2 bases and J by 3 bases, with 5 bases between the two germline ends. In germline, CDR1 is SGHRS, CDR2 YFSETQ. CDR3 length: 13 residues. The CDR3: CASSLSPNEKLFF. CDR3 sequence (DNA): TGCGCCAGCAGCTTAAGCCCTAATGAAAAACTGTTTTTT.

CDR3 sequence (DNA): TGTGCCATCAGTAATCCTCGACAGGGGGGTACTGAAGCTTTCTTT. Translating it yields CAISNPRQGGTEAFF. The chain carries TRBV10-3 and TRBJ1-1; TRBD1 aligns across 9 bases. J gave up 5 bases and V 5 bases, and 9 bases lay outside the gene matches. The CDR3 covers 15 residues. Per germline, CDR1 ENHRY and CDR2 SYGVKD.

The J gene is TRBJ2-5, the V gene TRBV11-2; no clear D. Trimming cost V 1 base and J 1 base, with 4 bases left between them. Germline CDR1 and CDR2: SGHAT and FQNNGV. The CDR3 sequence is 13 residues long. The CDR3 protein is CASSLGLQETQYF. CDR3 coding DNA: TGTGCCAGCAGCTTAGGCCTCCAAGAGACCCAGTACTTC.

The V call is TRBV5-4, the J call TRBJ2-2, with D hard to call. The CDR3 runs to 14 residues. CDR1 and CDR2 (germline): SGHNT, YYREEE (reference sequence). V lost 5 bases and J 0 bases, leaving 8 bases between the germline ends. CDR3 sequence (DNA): TGTGCCAGCAGTCTTGACACGAACACCGGGGAGCTGTTTTTT. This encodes CASSLDTNTGELFF.

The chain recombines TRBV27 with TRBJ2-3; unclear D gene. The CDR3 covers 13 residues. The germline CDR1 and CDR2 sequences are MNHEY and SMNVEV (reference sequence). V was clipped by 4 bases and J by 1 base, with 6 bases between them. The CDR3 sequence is CASSSLGTDTQYF. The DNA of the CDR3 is TGTGCCAGCAGTTCCTTGGGCACAGATACGCAGTATTTT.

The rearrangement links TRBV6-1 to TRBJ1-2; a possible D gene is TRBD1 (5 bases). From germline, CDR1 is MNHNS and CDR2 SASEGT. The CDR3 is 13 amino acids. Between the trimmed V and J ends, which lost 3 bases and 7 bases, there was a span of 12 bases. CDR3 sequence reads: CASSERLRGGYTF. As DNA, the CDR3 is TGTGCCAGCAGTGAGAGATTGAGGGGTGGCTACACCTTC.